The table lists the clone carrying this TCR beta chain with a count of one. The target antigen is unknown. The sample is drawn from a study of blood T cells in healthy people across ages. Notes on the study in general: Calculation of diversity from one million T cells yielded estimates considered to be underestimates.

Then a second PCR, running about 6 to 12 cycles, was carried out with a sample-barcoded 5' primer and a J-beta primer mix. A single record per CDR3 protein comes from TCRdb applying MiXCR to the 5' RACE reads. Of almost 1 million distinct CDR3 sequences listed, 45% to 60% are singletons. A minimum of 7 million PBMCs was isolated per sample. Total RNA extraction produced at least 6 micrograms (per sample) for the study. This clonotype was obtained from a woman in her fifties or sixties in good health. Input material: blood.

CDR3 in amino acids: CASNAVGTSGSFYNEQFF. The CDR3 DNA sequence: TGTGCCAGCAATGCCGTGGGGACTAGCGGGAGTTTCTACAATGAGCAGTTCTTC. V usage is TRBV6-2 or TRBV6-3 and J usage is TRBJ2-1; 14 nucleotides match TRBD2. This CDR3 has 18 amino acids. Germline V gene lookup returns CDR1 MNHEY and CDR2 SVGEGT. The V segment lost 7 bases and the J segment 3 bases; nucleotides outside the gene matches: 11.